This T cell receptor beta chain was profiled in a study of PD-1 blockade in classical Hodgkin lymphoma. Notes on the study in general: Patients newly diagnosed and complete responders had comparable baseline diversity. Unlike CD8+ TCR diversity, which did not rise significantly by C4D1, CD4+ TCR diversity did. Individuals initiating nivolumab under 1 year after ASCT were excluded.

Method: immunoSEQ multiplex PCR; TCRdb's copy keeps in-frame clones and lacks some. The sample holds 20,000 to 25,000 clones, over 60% seen once. Each patient's relapse followed autologous stem cell transplantation, and brentuximab vedotin exposure varied. This clone was observed a single time. Its cognate antigen is unknown. V was trimmed by 1 base and J by 3 bases, leaving 10 bases between them. Germline V lookup: CDR1 SGHNT, CDR2 YENEEA. This CDR3 region has 14 residues. The V call is TRBV11-3, the J call TRBJ2-7; tentatively, D is TRBD2 (6 bases). This TCR derives from a human donor with classical Hodgkin lymphoma. Specimen: peripheral blood mononuclear cells (PBMCs), collected before the second cycle of nivolumab. CDR3 DNA sequence: TGTGCCAGCAGCTTAGGGGGGGACCTCTACGAGCAGTACTTC. Translated, it gives CASSLGGDLYEQYF.